This TCR beta chain came from a study of tumor-infiltrating lymphocytes in localized non-small cell lung cancer. The overall study: Several tumor histologies, both smoking statuses, and some post-neoadjuvant chemotherapy samples were included. Tumor tissue and non-adjacent uninvolved lung came from each patient. Points from the study as a whole: Recurrence-free survival showed no association with tumor T-cell fraction. TCR sequencing covered a subset of patients with enough tissue.

This CDR3 has 12 amino acids. CDR1 is SEHNR and CDR2 is FQNEAQ in the germline V gene (reference sequence). V lost 5 bases and J 5 bases, leaving 9 bases between the germline ends. Sequencing used immunoSEQ multiplex PCR; TCRdb keeps in-frame clones, though not all of them. The sample includes tens of thousands of clones, less than 70% of them seen just once. This clone has just a few counts. Antigen: not known. The V call is TRBV7-9, the J call TRBJ2-5; D is undetermined. This TCR was sampled from a human donor with non-small cell lung cancer. The sequenced material came from lung tumor tissue. The CDR3 here is CASSLNIETQYF. Written as DNA, the CDR3 is TGTGCCAGCAGCCTGAACATTGAGACCCAGTACTTC.